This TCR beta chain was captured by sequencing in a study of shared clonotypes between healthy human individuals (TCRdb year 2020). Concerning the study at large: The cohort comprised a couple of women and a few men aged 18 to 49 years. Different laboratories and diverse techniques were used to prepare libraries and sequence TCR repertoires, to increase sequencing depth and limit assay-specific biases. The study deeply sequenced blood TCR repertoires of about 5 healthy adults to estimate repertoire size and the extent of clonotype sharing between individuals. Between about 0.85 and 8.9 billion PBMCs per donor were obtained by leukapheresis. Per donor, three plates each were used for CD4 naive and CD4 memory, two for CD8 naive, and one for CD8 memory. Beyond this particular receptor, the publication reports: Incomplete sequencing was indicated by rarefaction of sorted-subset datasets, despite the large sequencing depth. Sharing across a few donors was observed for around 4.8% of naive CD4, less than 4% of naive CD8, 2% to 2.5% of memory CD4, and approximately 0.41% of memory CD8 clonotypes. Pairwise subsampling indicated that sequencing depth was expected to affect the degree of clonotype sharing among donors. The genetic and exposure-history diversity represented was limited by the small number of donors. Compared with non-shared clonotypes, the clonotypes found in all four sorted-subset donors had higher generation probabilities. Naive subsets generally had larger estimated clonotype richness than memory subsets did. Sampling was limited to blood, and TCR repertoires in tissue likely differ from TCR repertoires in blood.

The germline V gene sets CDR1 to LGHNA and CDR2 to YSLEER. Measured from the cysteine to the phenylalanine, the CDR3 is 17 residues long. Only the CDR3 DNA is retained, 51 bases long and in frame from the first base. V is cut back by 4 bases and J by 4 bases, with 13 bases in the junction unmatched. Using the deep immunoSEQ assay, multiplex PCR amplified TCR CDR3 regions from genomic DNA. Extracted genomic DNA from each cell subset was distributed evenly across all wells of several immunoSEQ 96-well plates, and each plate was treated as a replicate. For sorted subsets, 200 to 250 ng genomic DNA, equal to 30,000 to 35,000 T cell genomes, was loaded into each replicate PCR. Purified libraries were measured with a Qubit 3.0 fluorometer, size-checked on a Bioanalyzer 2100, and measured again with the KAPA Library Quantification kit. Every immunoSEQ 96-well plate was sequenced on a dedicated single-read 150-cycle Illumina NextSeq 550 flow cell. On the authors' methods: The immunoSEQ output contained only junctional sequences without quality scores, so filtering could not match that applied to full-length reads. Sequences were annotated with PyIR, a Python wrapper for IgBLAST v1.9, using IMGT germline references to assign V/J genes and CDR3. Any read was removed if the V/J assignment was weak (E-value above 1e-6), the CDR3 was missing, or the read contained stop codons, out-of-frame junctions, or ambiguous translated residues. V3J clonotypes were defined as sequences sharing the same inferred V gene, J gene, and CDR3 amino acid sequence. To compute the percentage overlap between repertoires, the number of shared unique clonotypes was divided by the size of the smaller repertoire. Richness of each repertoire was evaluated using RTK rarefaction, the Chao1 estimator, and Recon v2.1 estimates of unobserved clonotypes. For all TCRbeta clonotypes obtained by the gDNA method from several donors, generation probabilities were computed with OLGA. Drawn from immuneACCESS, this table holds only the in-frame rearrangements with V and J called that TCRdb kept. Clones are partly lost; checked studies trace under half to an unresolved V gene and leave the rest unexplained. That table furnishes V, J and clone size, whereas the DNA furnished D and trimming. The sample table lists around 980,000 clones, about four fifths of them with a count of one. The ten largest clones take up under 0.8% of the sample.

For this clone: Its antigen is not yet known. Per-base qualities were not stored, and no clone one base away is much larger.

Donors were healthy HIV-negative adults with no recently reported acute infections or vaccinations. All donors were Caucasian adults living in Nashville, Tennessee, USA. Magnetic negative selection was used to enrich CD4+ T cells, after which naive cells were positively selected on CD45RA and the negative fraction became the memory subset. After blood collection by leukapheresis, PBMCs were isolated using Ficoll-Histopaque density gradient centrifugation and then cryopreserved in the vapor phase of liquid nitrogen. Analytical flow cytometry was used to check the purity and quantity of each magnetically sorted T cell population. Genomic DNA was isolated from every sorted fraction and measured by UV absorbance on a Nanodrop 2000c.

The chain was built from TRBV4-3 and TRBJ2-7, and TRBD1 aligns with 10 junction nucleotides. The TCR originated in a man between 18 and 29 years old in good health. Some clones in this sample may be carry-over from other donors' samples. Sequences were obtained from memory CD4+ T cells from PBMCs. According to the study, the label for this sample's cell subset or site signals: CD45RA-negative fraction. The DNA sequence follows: TGCGCCAGCAGCCTACGAAGGGTCCAGGGACAGGGGTACGAGCAGTACTTC. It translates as CASSLRRVQGQGYEQYF.